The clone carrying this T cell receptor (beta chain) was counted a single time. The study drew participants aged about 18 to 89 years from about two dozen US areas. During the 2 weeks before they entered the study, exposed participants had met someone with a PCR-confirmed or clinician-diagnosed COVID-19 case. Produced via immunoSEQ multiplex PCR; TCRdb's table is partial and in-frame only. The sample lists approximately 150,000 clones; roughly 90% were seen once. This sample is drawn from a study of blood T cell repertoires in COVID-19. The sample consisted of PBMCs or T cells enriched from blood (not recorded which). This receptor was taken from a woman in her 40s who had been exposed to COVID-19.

Here the CDR3 reads CASGTGTHYEQYF. The CDR3 DNA follows: TGTGCCAGCGGAACAGGGACCCACTACGAGCAGTACTTC. The chain couples TRBV9 to TRBJ2-7, with a weak D call TRBD1 (6 bases). CDR3 length: 13 amino acids. Trimming took off 7 bases at V and 3 bases at J, with 14 bases between the two ends. CDR1 is SGDLS and CDR2 is YYNGEE in the germline V gene.